The TCR beta chain under discussion was sequenced for a study of CD8 T cells in Susac syndrome. V lost 0 bases to trimming and J lost 4 bases; unmatched junction nucleotides: 6. Germline lookup yields CDR1 DFQATT and CDR2 SNEGSKA (reference sequence). This CDR3 has 15 residues. Random hexamers served to reverse transcribe about 0.5 to 1 ug RNA. One entry per CDR3 protein, called by TCRdb with MiXCR from the immunoSEQ multiplex PCR reads. The data show some 120,000 distinct CDR3 sequences, over 85% seen once. This chain uses TRBV20-1 with TRBJ2-1; 7 bases line up with TRBD2. This clonotype was obtained from a human donor with Susac syndrome. Sequencing input: CD8+ T cells from PBMCs. CDR3 nucleotides: TGCAGTGCTAGAGATGGCGGGAGTGATTACAATGAGCAGTTCTTC. This sequence encodes CSARDGGSDYNEQFF.